Listed below are T cell receptor beta chains from one sample, sequenced in a study of blood T cell repertoires in COVID-19. The table came from immunoSEQ multiplex PCR; TCRdb's copy has only in-frame clones and leaves some out. This sample has more than 450,000 clones, with 87% found just once. The sample taken for sequencing was PBMCs or T cells enriched from blood (not recorded which). Every receptor here comes from a woman in her late teens or twenties who had recovered from COVID-19. The CDR3 runs from the conserved cysteine through the conserved F or W. D genes are given only for firm matches. A row's size may be missing; if present it is once, few, many or a size class.

j_call	v_call	d_call	clone_size	cdr3_aa	cdr3_nt
TRBJ1-5	TRBV30	.	.	CAWSLKGGLQPQHF	TGTGCCTGGAGTTTGAAAGGGGGATTACAGCCCCAGCATTTT
TRBJ1-4	TRBV2	TRBD1	few	CASIVDREDEKLFF	TGTGCCAGCATAGTGGACAGGGAAGATGAAAAACTGTTTTTT
TRBJ1-2	TRBV7-2	.	.	CASSLDPVSYGYTF	TGTGCCAGCAGCTTAGACCCGGTTTCCTATGGCTACACCTTC
TRBJ1-2	TRBV4-2	TRBD1	once	CASSPSGGLSYGYTF	TGTGCCAGCAGCCCTTCAGGGGGCTTAAGCTATGGCTACACCTTC
TRBJ2-3	TRBV7-2	.	once	CASSFRGPSDTQYF	TGTGCCAGCAGCTTTAGGGGTCCTTCAGATACGCAGTATTTT
TRBJ1-4	TRBV2	TRBD1	.	CASSFGQASGGKLFF	TGTGCCAGCAGCTTTGGACAGGCCTCAGGGGGAAAACTGTTTTTT
TRBJ1-6	TRBV5-8	.	.	CASSPLGSYNSPLHF	TGTGCCAGCAGCCCGCTAGGCTCCTATAATTCACCCCTCCACTTT
TRBJ1-2	TRBV6-4	TRBD1	.	CASSVTGINYGYTF	TGTGCCAGCAGCGTGACAGGGATTAACTATGGCTACACCTTC
TRBJ1-1	TRBV7-9	.	.	CASSFEGTEAFF	TGTGCCAGCAGCTTTGAGGGTACTGAAGCTTTCTTT
TRBJ1-2	TRBV7-2	.	.	CASSPVGGGWGYTF	TGTGCCAGCAGCCCCGTCGGGGGAGGGTGGGGCTACACCTTC
TRBJ1-1	TRBV7-9	TRBD1	.	CASSAQGGANTEAFF	TGTGCCAGCAGCGCTCAAGGGGGCGCGAACACTGAAGCTTTCTTT
TRBJ1-2	TRBV29-1	.	.	CSVERGDGYTF	TGCAGCGTTGAACGGGGAGACGGCTACACCTTC
TRBJ2-7	TRBV4-1	.	.	CASSQGGRGISYEQYF	TGCGCCAGCAGCCAAGGGGGGAGGGGGATCTCCTACGAGCAGTACTTC
TRBJ1-5	TRBV7-2	.	.	CASSALGGLEPQHF	TGTGCCAGCAGCGCCTTGGGGGGGTTGGAGCCCCAGCATTTT
TRBJ1-5	TRBV4-1	.	.	CASRVGPFDNQPQHF	TGCGCCAGCCGCGTGGGGCCCTTTGACAATCAGCCCCAGCATTTT
TRBJ2-2	TRBV7-9	.	once	CASRAGQTNTGELFF	TGTGCCAGCAGGGCAGGGCAGACGAACACCGGGGAGCTGTTTTTT
TRBJ2-7	TRBV12-5	TRBD1	.	CASAPTTGGFSYEQYF	TGTGCTAGTGCCCCGACGACAGGGGGCTTCTCCTACGAGCAGTACTTC
TRBJ2-5	TRBV9	.	.	CASSVALEETQYF	TGTGCCAGCAGCGTTGCCCTTGAGGAGACCCAGTACTTC
TRBJ2-5	TRBV6-5	TRBD1	.	CASSYNRGQETQYF	TGTGCCAGCAGTTATAACAGGGGACAAGAGACCCAGTACTTC
TRBJ1-1	TRBV2	.	.	CASTFTWGEGRLGAFF	TGTGCCAGCACTTTCACTTGGGGGGAGGGTCGCCTTGGAGCTTTCTTT
TRBJ1-1	TRBV7-3	.	.	CASSPDVGGGRAFF	TGTGCCAGCAGCCCTGACGTGGGAGGGGGTCGAGCTTTCTTT
TRBJ2-7	TRBV5-1	.	.	CASSFGSSYEQYF	TGCGCCAGCAGCTTCGGGAGCTCCTACGAGCAGTACTTC
TRBJ2-3	TRBV11-3	TRBD1	.	CASSQGQGEGDTQYF	TGTGCCAGCAGCCAGGGACAGGGGGAAGGAGATACGCAGTATTTT
TRBJ2-3	TRBV6-6	TRBD2	.	CASSRGLAGTRTDTQYF	TGTGCCAGCAGTCGGGGACTAGCGGGGACCCGCACAGATACGCAGTATTTT
TRBJ2-5	TRBV5-1	.	.	CASSLTGLQGETQYF	TGCGCCAGCAGCTTGACAGGCCTTCAGGGGGAGACCCAGTACTTC
TRBJ1-1	TRBV6-5	TRBD1	.	CASTKDRGNTEAFF	TGTGCCAGCACAAAGGACAGGGGTAACACTGAAGCTTTCTTT
TRBJ1-1	TRBV2	TRBD1	few	CASRGGPDTEAFF	TGTGCCAGCAGAGGGGGCCCGGACACTGAAGCTTTCTTT
TRBJ2-2	TRBV12-5	.	.	CASGPTTGYSAGELFF	TGTGCTAGTGGTCCCACTACAGGGTATTCCGCCGGGGAGCTGTTTTTT
TRBJ2-7	TRBV6-1	.	.	CASSEVSAGRNEQYF	TGTGCCAGCAGTGAAGTAAGCGCAGGGCGGAACGAGCAGTACTTC
TRBJ2-7	TRBV25-1	.	.	CASRPAGQIYEQYF	TGTGCCAGCAGACCAGCCGGACAGATCTACGAGCAGTACTTC
TRBJ2-5	TRBV30	.	.	CAWRKGWAQETQYF	TGTGCCTGGAGGAAGGGGTGGGCACAAGAGACCCAGTACTTC
TRBJ1-2	TRBV30	TRBD1	once	CAWSSTGVGGYTF	TGTGCCTGGAGTTCCACAGGGGTCGGGGGCTACACCTTC
TRBJ2-1	TRBV11-2	.	.	CASSLAGGTLNEQFF	TGTGCCAGCAGCTTAGCGGGCGGGACCTTGAATGAGCAGTTCTTC
TRBJ2-7	TRBV21-1	.	.	CASRKLAGRSYEQYF	TGTGCCAGCCGAAAACTAGCGGGGAGATCCTACGAGCAGTACTTC
TRBJ1-1	TRBV28	TRBD1	.	CASSLPGQGSFNTEAFF	TGTGCCAGCAGTCTACCGGGACAGGGTTCCTTTAACACTGAAGCTTTCTTT
TRBJ2-7	TRBV19	TRBD2	.	CASSIERGDKYEQYF	TGTGCCAGTAGTATAGAGCGGGGGGATAAGTACGAGCAGTACTTC